One sample yielded the 5 T cell receptor beta chains listed below, sequenced in a study of shared clonotypes between healthy human individuals. Libraries were prepared by immunoSEQ multiplex PCR; TCRdb keeps only in-frame clonotypes and omits some of them. Among fewer than 2.5 million clones, approximately 93% were seen once, and the ten largest hold approximately 0.36%. The sample taken for sequencing was naive CD4+ T cells from PBMCs. Subset specified: CD45RA+ positively selected. Every receptor here comes from a young man in good health. Some clones in this sample may be carry-over from other donors' samples.

A word on this clone: Other DNA sequences in this sample translate to the same CDR3. The chain combines TRBV5-1 with TRBJ2-2; D is perhaps TRBD2 (6 bases). Trimming removed 2 bases at V and 5 bases at J, with 13 bases between. Germline loops: CDR1 SGHRS, CDR2 YFSETQ. This CDR3 contains 15 residues. CDR3 residues: CASSFGGAGTGELFF. The CDR3 nucleotides are TGCGCCAGCAGCTTTGGTGGCGCGGGGACCGGGGAGCTGTTTTTT.

This sequence joins TRBV9 and TRBJ1-2; 11 bases fit TRBD1. Looked up from germline, CDR1 is SGDLS and CDR2 is YYNGEE. With 4 bases clipped from V and 4 bases from J, the junction kept 6 bases outside the gene matches. This CDR3 has 15 amino acids. The chain's CDR3 is CASSIGQGAGYGYTF. For the CDR3, the DNA is TGTGCCAGCAGCATCGGACAGGGGGCTGGCTATGGCTACACCTTC.

The DNA for the CDR3 is TGTGCCAGCAGCCGCTACAGGGGGACCATATATTTT. It is translated as CASSRYRGTIYF. The chain employs TRBV7-6 and TRBJ1-3; the match to TRBD1 covers 8 bases. This CDR3 is 12 amino acids long. Germline lookup yields CDR1 SGHVS and CDR2 FNYEAQ. Trimming at V came to 5 bases and at J to 10 bases, leaving 4 bases not matched to a gene.

V usage is TRBV30 and J usage is TRBJ2-2; 8 bases fit TRBD1. The CDR3 spans 14 residues. CDR1 GTSNPN and CDR2 SVGIG come from the germline V gene (reference sequence). J gave up 5 bases and V 8 bases, and 10 bases lay outside the gene matches. CDR3 nucleotide sequence: TGTGCCGGGACAGGTGTTGTAATAACCGGGGAGCTGTTTTTT. It codes for CAGTGVVITGELFF.

The CDR3, as DNA: TGTGCCAGCAGTAATACCGGGACAGGGGAGCAGTACTTC. It specifies CASSNTGTGEQYF. The chain combines TRBV7-2 with TRBJ2-7; TRBD1 aligns across 9 bases. The CDR3 covers 13 residues. J gave up 7 bases and V 6 bases, and 7 bases lay outside the gene matches. Germline-derived CDR1 and CDR2 are SGHTA and FQGNSA.